Presented here are 4 T cell receptor beta chains from one specimen sequenced in a study of cytomegalovirus exposure and HLA in healthy donors. Researchers ran the PCR with 60 Vbeta and 13 Jbeta primers. Method: immunoSEQ multiplex PCR; TCRdb's copy keeps in-frame clones and lacks some. The sample lists 99,000 or so clones; approximately 78% were seen once. Material: PBMCs. These receptors all stem from a woman aged 40 to 50 in good health and CMV-seronegative.

This chain joins TRBV13 and TRBJ2-2; 15 bases line up with TRBD2. In germline, CDR1 is PRHDT, CDR2 FYEKMQ (reference sequence). V lost 4 bases to trimming and J lost 5 bases; unmatched junction nucleotides: 14. The CDR3 has 20 residues. CDR3 bases: TGTGCCAGCAGCTCCCTTAGGGGACTAGCGGGAGGCCTTCTTACCGGGGAGCTGTTTTTT. This gives the protein CASSSLRGLAGGLLTGELFF.

The rearrangement links TRBV19 to TRBJ2-7; D not resolved. Deletions cut 6 bases from V and 3 bases from J, with 6 bases between. CDR1 LNHDA and CDR2 SQIVND come from the germline V gene (reference sequence). The CDR3 contains 11 residues. DNA for the CDR3: TGTGCCAGTAGGAGAGGCTACGAGCAGTACTTC. It codes for CASRRGYEQYF.

This clone has just a few counts. The genes are TRBV28 and TRBJ1-1; possibly TRBD1 for D (5 bases). The germline V gene has CDR1 MDHEN and CDR2 SYDVKM. This CDR3 has 17 amino acids. V lost 4 bases to trimming and J lost 4 bases, with 22 bases between them. CDR3 amino acids: CASSSWDFQGGITEAFF. As DNA, the CDR3 is TGTGCCAGCAGTTCCTGGGACTTCCAGGGTGGGATCACTGAAGCTTTCTTT.

The chain combines TRBV6-5 with TRBJ2-3, with 9 nucleotides matching TRBD2. V lost 6 bases and J lost 5; bases outside the gene matches: 9. CDR1 MNHEY and CDR2 SVGAGI come from the germline V gene. The CDR3 spans 15 residues. CDR3 in amino acids: CASSIAGEAGDTQYF. CDR3 sequence (DNA): TGTGCCAGCAGCATAGCGGGAGAGGCGGGAGATACGCAGTATTTT.